This passage covers 32 T cell receptor beta chains from one sample sequenced in a study of read filtering for tumor transcriptome and immune sequencing. Molecular barcoded adaptors covering alpha/delta and beta/gamma chains were used on approximately 400 ng RNA. Using its own MiXCR run on the reads, TCRdb lists one record per CDR3 protein. This table has about 48,000 distinct CDR3 sequences, roughly 19% appearing once. Sequencing was carried out using a population of CD138-negative cells sorted from bone marrow. Source of these receptors: a donor at least 40 years old with multiple myeloma.

This clonotype was counted many times. The J gene is TRBJ2-7, the V gene TRBV20-1, with 10 bases identical to TRBD2. This CDR3 is built from 15 residues. CDR1 and CDR2 from the germline V gene are DFQATT and SNEGSKA (reference sequence). J lost 5 bases, V lost 5 bases, and 12 bases had no gene match. CDR3 in DNA: TGCAGTGCTGCACGTTTAGCGGGAGGTAGCGACGAGCAGTACTTC. It yields the protein CSAARLAGGSDEQYF.

This clonotype was detected many times. This chain connects TRBV6-1 to TRBJ2-1, with 8 positions matching TRBD2. J gave up 4 bases and V 1 base, and 6 bases lay outside the gene matches. This CDR3 is built from 16 residues. Germline loops: CDR1 MNHNS, CDR2 SASEGT. The CDR3 coding sequence is TGTGCCAGCAGTGAAGTAGCGGGATTTCTTTACAATGAGCAGTTCTTC. This sequence encodes CASSEVAGFLYNEQFF.

This clonotype was counted between two and nine times. V is TRBV20-1 and J is TRBJ1-2, with unresolved D. There are 13 residues in the CDR3. Germline assignment: CDR1 DFQATT and CDR2 SNEGSKA (reference sequence). V shed 4 bases and J shed 0 bases, with 9 bases lying between them. CDR3 region: CSANGKTNYGYTF. The CDR3 DNA reads as TGCAGTGCTAACGGAAAAACTAACTATGGCTACACCTTC.

This clonotype was detected many times. The chain joins TRBV29-1 to TRBJ2-5, with 8 positions matching TRBD1. CDR3 length: 12 residues. V was clipped by 7 bases and J by 1 base; unmatched bases: 2. The germline V gene has CDR1 SQVTM and CDR2 ANQGSEA. The CDR3 coding sequence is TGCAGCGCAGGGACAGGCCAAGAGACCCAGTACTTC. This encodes CSAGTGQETQYF.

This clonotype was found many times. The CDR3: CSARVSVEQFF. CDR3 bases: TGCAGTGCTAGAGTCAGTGTTGAGCAGTTCTTC. The V call is TRBV20-1, the J call TRBJ2-1; D ambiguous. Trimming pared 1 base from V and 9 bases from J, leaving 7 bases between. This CDR3 has 11 amino acids. Germline V lookup: CDR1 DFQATT, CDR2 SNEGSKA (reference sequence).

V usage is TRBV5-6 and J usage is TRBJ1-5, with a weak D call TRBD1 (5 bases). V dropped 3 bases and J dropped 4 bases, with 11 bases sitting between them. The CDR3 spans 14 residues. Germline loops: CDR1 SGHDT, CDR2 YYEEEE. As DNA, the CDR3 is TGTGCCAGCAGCTCAAATACAGGTAATCAGCCCCAGCATTTT. It codes for CASSSNTGNQPQHF. Complete variable domain (other parts from reference TRBV5-6 and TRBJ1-5): DAGVTQSPTHLIKTRGQQVTLRCSPKSGHDTVSWYQQALGQGPQFIFQYYEEEERQRGNFPDRFSGHQFPNYSSELNVNALLLGDSALYLCASSSNTGNQPQHFGDGTRLSIL.

This clonotype has at least ten counts. This chain joins TRBV20-1 and TRBJ2-5, with 7 bases matching TRBD2. This CDR3 region has 15 residues. The V segment lost 5 bases and the J segment 5 bases; nucleotides outside the gene matches: 14. Germline V lookup: CDR1 DFQATT, CDR2 SNEGSKA (reference sequence). The CDR3 nucleotides are TGCAGTGCTGGGGGGGGGAGCCCCACGTTGGAGACCCAGTACTTC. It specifies CSAGGGSPTLETQYF.

A few counts support this clonotype. The chain links TRBV29-1 to TRBJ2-7; D is undetermined. There are 13 residues in the CDR3. In germline, CDR1 is SQVTM, CDR2 ANQGSEA. V was pared by 4 bases and J by 3 bases, with 13 bases between. CDR3 sequence (DNA): TGCAGCGTTGTCTCAGATGGGATCTACGAGCAGTACTTC. Protein: CSVVSDGIYEQYF.

This clonotype turned up a few times. The J gene is TRBJ1-1, the V gene TRBV28; D is possibly TRBD1 (6 bases). This CDR3 is built from 14 residues. CDR1 is MDHEN, CDR2 SYDVKM, per germline. V was cut by 5 bases and J by 4 bases, with 14 bases left in between. CDR3 sequence reads: CASSARQVGTEAFF. CDR3 DNA sequence: TGTGCCAGCAGTGCACGACAGGTCGGCACTGAAGCTTTCTTT.

A note on this clonotype: This may stem from a read error, because a much larger clone lies one nucleotide away. The gene calls are TRBV7-2 and TRBJ2-7; D unresolved. The germline gives CDR1 SGHTA, CDR2 FQGNSA. CDR3 length: 14 residues. The CDR3 region is CASSLRSSMYVQYF. The DNA of the CDR3 is TGTGCCAGCAGCTTAAGGTCGTCAATGTACGTGCAGTACTTC.

This clonotype was observed at least ten times. The chain carries TRBV6-6 and TRBJ2-1; 8 bases fit TRBD2. The CDR3 has 13 amino acids. Per germline, CDR1 MNHNY and CDR2 SVGAGI (reference sequence). Trimming cost V 6 bases and J 6 bases; bases outside gene matches: 4. CDR3 loop: CASRAGGSNEQFF. The CDR3 DNA sequence: TGTGCCAGCAGGGCGGGAGGAAGCAATGAGCAGTTCTTC.

This clonotype has at least ten counts. CDR3 protein: CSVAKTRSVGEQYF. The CDR3, as DNA: TGCAGCGTCGCGAAGACTAGATCGGTTGGAGAGCAGTACTTC. The rearrangement links TRBV29-1 to TRBJ2-7; weak D call: TRBD2 (6 bases). V lost 6 bases and J lost 7, with 22 bases in between. Looked up from germline, CDR1 is SQVTM and CDR2 is ANQGSEA. CDR3 size: 14 residues.

This clonotype showed up many times. The rearrangement links TRBV29-1 to TRBJ1-1; no reliable D call. The CDR3 is 10 amino acids. The V gene lost 4 bases and the J gene lost 7 bases, with 7 bases spanning the gap. CDR1 is SQVTM and CDR2 is ANQGSEA in the germline V gene. In DNA, the CDR3 is TGCAGCGTTGGAGAACTTGAAGCTTTCTTT. Amino acids: CSVGELEAFF. The whole variable domain, remainder taken from reference TRBV29-1 and TRBJ1-1, is SAVISQKPSRDICQRGTSLTIQCQVDSQVTMMFWYRQQPGQSLTLIATANQGSEATYESGFVIDKFPISRPNLTFSTLTVSNMSPEDSSIYLCSVGELEAFFGQGTRLTVV.

The chain has TRBV4-1 and TRBJ2-1; no definite D call. Per the germline V gene, CDR1 is MGHRA and CDR2 is YSYEKL. This CDR3 is built from 15 residues. V was cut by 1 base and J by 4 bases, with 11 bases left in between. The CDR3 here is CASSQVPQPYNEQFF. The CDR3 bases are TGCGCCAGCAGCCAAGTCCCCCAGCCATACAATGAGCAGTTCTTC.

This clonotype was detected many times. The chain joins TRBV20-1 to TRBJ2-2; 8 bases agree with TRBD2. Trimming cost V 6 bases and J 3 bases; bases outside gene matches: 12. Germline lookup yields CDR1 DFQATT and CDR2 SNEGSKA (reference sequence). This CDR3 is 16 amino acids long. This CDR3 reads CSAHMLASGHTGELFF. DNA for the CDR3: TGCAGTGCCCACATGTTGGCTAGCGGGCACACCGGGGAGCTGTTTTTT.

This clonotype was counted at least ten times. The genes are TRBV5-1 and TRBJ1-1; 10 bases fit TRBD1. This CDR3 is built from 17 residues. V dropped 4 bases and J dropped 0; count of bases not matched to a gene: 9. Germline values: CDR1 SGHRS, CDR2 YFSETQ. Here the CDR3 DNA reads TGCGCCAGCAGCCGGGATGGGACAGGGGCCATGAACACTGAAGCTTTCTTT. It translates to CASSRDGTGAMNTEAFF.

This clonotype was seen at least ten times. This sequence joins TRBV10-3 and TRBJ1-1; D remains ambiguous. Germline CDR1 reads ENHRY; CDR2 reads SYGVKD. Trimming pared 2 bases from V and 4 bases from J, leaving 8 bases between. CDR3 length equals 13 residues. The DNA of the CDR3 is TGTGCCATCAGTGAGAGGCGGGGCACTGAAGCTTTCTTT. This gives the protein CAISERRGTEAFF.

This clonotype has more than one count but fewer than ten. The chain employs TRBV19 and TRBJ1-4; the D is unclear. The CDR3 sequence is 16 residues long. Germline CDR1 and CDR2: LNHDA and SQIVND (reference sequence). V was clipped by 7 bases and J by 1 base, with 16 bases between them. Here the CDR3 reads CASTRTGTQTNEKLFF. The CDR3 DNA is TGTGCCAGTACCCGGACGGGAACCCAAACTAATGAAAAACTGTTTTTT.

In this sample, this clonotype turned up many times. This chain links TRBV15 with TRBJ2-6; either TRBD1 or TRBD2 may fit D (5 bases each). V was cut by 8 bases and J by 2 bases, with 22 bases left in between. The CDR3 covers 18 residues. Germline CDR1 reads LNHNV; CDR2 reads YYDKDF (reference sequence). CDR3 sequence: CATSHRDLSLPGANVLTF. CDR3 in DNA: TGTGCCACCTCCCACCGGGACCTCTCCCTCCCTGGGGCCAACGTCCTGACTTTC.

This clonotype was counted ten times or more. The rearrangement joins TRBV7-2 to TRBJ2-5; D remains ambiguous. This CDR3 contains 15 residues. The germline gives CDR1 SGHTA, CDR2 FQGNSA. V was clipped by 1 base and J by 2 bases, with 11 bases between them. CDR3 amino acids: CASSLDSHGQETQYF. The CDR3 DNA reads as TGTGCCAGCAGCTTAGATTCTCATGGGCAAGAGACCCAGTACTTC.

This clonotype was recorded at least ten times. V usage is TRBV6-2 or TRBV6-3 and J usage is TRBJ2-1; the match to TRBD2 covers 8 bases. V shed 6 bases, J shed 0 bases, and the junction held 4 bases outside the gene matches. The CDR3 is made up of 15 amino acids. In germline, CDR1 is MNHEY, CDR2 SVGEGT. CDR3 region: CASSRGRSSYNEQFF. The CDR3 DNA reads TGTGCCAGCAGCCGCGGGAGGAGCTCCTACAATGAGCAGTTCTTC.

This clonotype was seen many times. The gene calls are TRBV5-1 and TRBJ2-3, with TRBD2 matching over 9 bases. CDR1 is SGHRS, CDR2 YFSETQ, per germline. V was pared by 5 bases and J by 0 bases, with 4 bases of the junction left unmatched. CDR3 size: 15 residues. CDR3 loop: CASRQTSGSTDTQYF. CDR3 in DNA: TGCGCCAGCAGACAAACTAGCGGGAGCACAGATACGCAGTATTTT.

This clonotype has at least ten counts. The J gene is TRBJ2-5, the V gene TRBV7-3, with TRBD2 matching over 7 bases. This CDR3 region has 16 residues. Germline CDR1 and CDR2: SGHTA and FQGTGA. The junction had 11 bases not matched to a gene; V was cut back by 1 base and J by 6 bases. The CDR3: CASSLRGRDPGQTQYF. The CDR3, as DNA: TGTGCCAGCAGCTTAAGGGGGAGGGACCCCGGGCAGACCCAGTACTTC.

For this clonotype: The junction departs from germline at one end; a sequencing error may be responsible. This rearrangement joins TRBV5-1 to TRBJ2-1; D call uncertain. CDR1 and CDR2 from the germline V gene are SGHRS and YFSETQ. This CDR3 has 17 amino acids. The CDR3 nucleotides read TGCGCCAGCAGCCAGGCCTTAAGAGCCAACACGTACAATGAGCAGCTCTTC. Its translation: CASSQALRANTYNEQLF.

This clonotype was seen many times. The V call is TRBV28, the J call TRBJ1-4; 7 positions match TRBD1. CDR1 is MDHEN and CDR2 is SYDVKM in the germline V gene. The junction had 14 bases not matched to a gene; V was cut back by 5 bases and J by 8 bases. The CDR3 extends over 16 amino acids. The CDR3 sequence is CASSLPGGRGTEKLFF. The CDR3 DNA reads TGTGCCAGCAGTCTTCCCGGGGGCAGGGGGACGGAAAAACTGTTTTTT.

Note on this clonotype: A clone one base away is much larger, so this may be a read error. This chain uses TRBV12-3 or TRBV12-4 with TRBJ1-6, with a tentative D call TRBD1 (6 bases). This CDR3 comprises 14 residues. The CDR3 DNA sequence: TGTGCCAGCAGTCGGACAGCCGAAAATTCACCCCTCTACTTT. This gives the protein CASSRTAENSPLYF.

This clonotype was detected many times. The rearrangement links TRBV2 to TRBJ1-1; TRBD1 might be the D (6 bases). The CDR3 contains 16 residues. The V end was cut by 2 bases, the J end by 0 bases, with 13 bases between. Germline V lookup: CDR1 SNHLY, CDR2 FYNNEI. For the CDR3, the DNA is TGTGCCAGCAGTGAACTTGGGACAACGATGAACACTGAAGCTTTCTTT. Its translation is CASSELGTTMNTEAFF.

This clonotype ranks as medium-sized. The chain carries TRBV12-3 or TRBV12-4 and TRBJ2-1; 12 bases fit TRBD2. V trimming: 4 bases; J trimming: 3 bases; junction bases outside the gene matches: 4. The CDR3 runs to 16 residues. DNA for the CDR3: TGTGCCAGCAGTTCCCGACTAGCGGGAGTCTACAATGAGCAGTTCTTC. Translation gives CASSSRLAGVYNEQFF.

This clonotype was counted ten times or more. The V gene is TRBV29-1, the J gene TRBJ1-1, with D possibly TRBD1 on 5 matching bases. The CDR3 extends over 13 amino acids. CDR1 is SQVTM, CDR2 ANQGSEA, per germline. Trimming cost V 7 bases and J 2 bases, with 14 bases left between them. The CDR3 DNA reads TGCAGCGCGGGGGTAGCAGGCAACACTGAAGCTTTCTTT. Residues: CSAGVAGNTEAFF.

The table lists this clonotype with many counts. J is TRBJ2-3 and V is TRBV11-3, with TRBD2 matching over 11 bases. CDR1 and CDR2 (germline): SGHNT, YENEEA. CDR3 length: 15 amino acids. Trimming took 2 bases from V and 5 from J; bases not matched to a gene: 3. CDR3 coding DNA: TGTGCCAGCAGCTTATATAGCGGGAGGGGAGATACGCAGTATTTT. Translated, it gives CASSLYSGRGDTQYF.

V and J are TRBV7-3 and TRBJ2-5, with D unclear. The CDR3 covers 13 residues. Germline V gene lookup returns CDR1 SGHTA and CDR2 FQGTGA. Between the trimmed V and J ends, which lost 5 bases and 3 bases, there was a span of 10 bases. The CDR3 is CASSPRHKETQYF. The DNA for the CDR3 is TGTGCCAGCAGCCCCCGCCATAAAGAGACCCAGTACTTC.

CDR3 in amino acids: CSASPGTSPYNEQFF. The DNA of the CDR3 is TGCAGTGCTAGCCCCGGGACTAGCCCCTACAATGAGCAGTTCTTC. V and J are TRBV20-1 and TRBJ2-1, with TRBD2 matching over 9 bases. The germline CDR1 and CDR2 sequences are DFQATT and SNEGSKA (reference sequence). CDR3 length: 15 amino acids. After removal of 3 bases from V and 2 bases from J, the junction contained 5 bases not matched to a gene.